A selection of T cell receptor beta chains follows, all from one sample in a study of cytomegalovirus exposure and HLA in healthy donors. Generated by immunoSEQ multiplex PCR, the TCRdb table keeps only in-frame clones and is missing some. The data contain approximately 110,000 clones, roughly 73% of them singletons. What was sequenced was PBMCs. The receptor source for this set is a man aged 60-69 years in good health and CMV-seropositive. CDR3s include the opening cysteine and the closing phenylalanine or tryptophan. Each record gives: J gene, clone size, V gene, D gene, CDR3 protein, CDR3 DNA. A D gene is named only where the DNA matches it firmly. A clone size is listed for some rows: how often the clone was seen (once, few, many), or a class if it is expanded.

J gene: TRBJ1-2; clone size: -; V gene: TRBV6-6; D gene: -; CDR3 protein: CASTERGGGYTF; CDR3 DNA: TGTGCCAGCACTGAACGGGGGGGAGGCTACACCTTC
J gene: TRBJ2-1; clone size: -; V gene: TRBV30; D gene: TRBD2; CDR3 protein: CAWSVLVAGGGEQFF; CDR3 DNA: TGTGCCTGGAGTGTGTTGGTAGCGGGGGGAGGTGAGCAGTTCTTC
J gene: TRBJ1-1; clone size: -; V gene: TRBV4-1; D gene: -; CDR3 protein: CASSQVNPARLNTEAFF; CDR3 DNA: TGCGCCAGCAGCCAAGTAAACCCCGCTCGGTTGAACACTGAAGCTTTCTTT
J gene: TRBJ2-1; clone size: -; V gene: TRBV19; D gene: -; CDR3 protein: CASSMRGGASYNEQFF; CDR3 DNA: TGTGCCAGTAGTATGCGAGGGGGGGCTTCCTACAATGAGCAGTTCTTC
J gene: TRBJ2-7; clone size: few; V gene: TRBV6-1; D gene: -; CDR3 protein: CASSEGRGGYEQYF; CDR3 DNA: TGTGCCAGCAGTGAAGGCAGGGGTGGCTACGAGCAGTACTTC
J gene: TRBJ1-1; clone size: -; V gene: TRBV6-1; D gene: TRBD1; CDR3 protein: CASTKLTGVEAFF; CDR3 DNA: TGTGCCAGCACCAAACTAACAGGGGTTGAAGCTTTCTTT
J gene: TRBJ1-2; clone size: -; V gene: TRBV6-6; D gene: -; CDR3 protein: CASSYGGAGGYTF; CDR3 DNA: TGTGCCAGCAGTTATGGCGGGGCGGGTGGCTACACCTTC
J gene: TRBJ2-7; clone size: -; V gene: TRBV5-1; D gene: TRBD1; CDR3 protein: CASSLGGQDSYEQYF; CDR3 DNA: TGCGCCAGCAGCTTGGGAGGACAGGACTCCTACGAGCAGTACTTC
J gene: TRBJ1-2; clone size: -; V gene: TRBV7-3; D gene: -; CDR3 protein: CASSIKQGSLDYGYTF; CDR3 DNA: TGTGCCAGCAGCATCAAACAGGGTTCCCTTGACTATGGCTACACCTTC
J gene: TRBJ2-1; clone size: once; V gene: TRBV5-1; D gene: -; CDR3 protein: CASSLAGRGDNEQFF; CDR3 DNA: TGCGCCAGCAGCTTGGCGGGCAGGGGAGACAATGAGCAGTTCTTC
J gene: TRBJ1-5; clone size: -; V gene: TRBV28; D gene: TRBD1; CDR3 protein: CASSLGSDRGPDQPQHF; CDR3 DNA: TGTGCCAGCAGTTTAGGGTCTGACAGGGGGCCGGATCAGCCCCAGCATTTT
J gene: TRBJ1-1; clone size: -; V gene: TRBV4-1; D gene: TRBD1; CDR3 protein: CASSQEDFGDRRNTEAFF; CDR3 DNA: TGCGCCAGCAGCCAAGAGGACTTCGGGGACAGGCGGAACACTGAAGCTTTCTTT
J gene: TRBJ1-2; clone size: -; V gene: TRBV6-1; D gene: TRBD1; CDR3 protein: CASRGRTGNSYGYTF; CDR3 DNA: TGTGCCAGCAGGGGTAGGACAGGAAATTCCTATGGCTACACCTTC
J gene: TRBJ1-5; clone size: -; V gene: TRBV30; D gene: -; CDR3 protein: CAWSVNGPNQPQHF; CDR3 DNA: TGTGCCTGGAGTGTAAATGGCCCGAATCAGCCCCAGCATTTT
J gene: TRBJ2-5; clone size: -; V gene: TRBV2; D gene: TRBD2; CDR3 protein: CASVNERGMGETQYF; CDR3 DNA: TGTGCCAGCGTAAACGAGCGGGGGATGGGGGAGACCCAGTACTTC
J gene: TRBJ2-3; clone size: -; V gene: TRBV28; D gene: TRBD2; CDR3 protein: CASSPWTSGDTQYF; CDR3 DNA: TGTGCCAGCAGTCCCTGGACTAGCGGAGATACGCAGTATTTT
J gene: TRBJ1-3; clone size: few; V gene: TRBV7-9; D gene: -; CDR3 protein: CASHRAGGNTIYF; CDR3 DNA: TGTGCCAGCCACAGGGCGGGCGGAAACACCATATATTTT
J gene: TRBJ2-7; clone size: -; V gene: TRBV5-6; D gene: TRBD1; CDR3 protein: CASSLDRDHEQYF; CDR3 DNA: TGTGCCAGCAGCCTTGACAGGGACCACGAGCAGTACTTC
J gene: TRBJ1-5; clone size: few; V gene: TRBV5-5; D gene: -; CDR3 protein: CASSLSPGPNQPQHF; CDR3 DNA: TGTGCCAGCAGCTTGTCTCCAGGTCCCAATCAGCCCCAGCATTTT
J gene: TRBJ2-1; clone size: -; V gene: TRBV10-1; D gene: -; CDR3 protein: CASSLNSYNEQFF; CDR3 DNA: TGCGCCAGCAGCCTAAACTCTTACAATGAGCAGTTCTTC
J gene: TRBJ1-5; clone size: -; V gene: TRBV18; D gene: -; CDR3 protein: CASSPGPRQPQHF; CDR3 DNA: TGTGCCAGCTCACCAGGGCCCCGGCAGCCCCAGCATTTT
J gene: TRBJ1-2; clone size: -; V gene: TRBV14; D gene: TRBD1; CDR3 protein: CASSQDLRTGVGYTF; CDR3 DNA: TGTGCCAGCAGCCAAGACCTAAGGACAGGCGTGGGCTACACCTTC
J gene: TRBJ2-5; clone size: once; V gene: TRBV2; D gene: TRBD1; CDR3 protein: CASWTGGRETQYF; CDR3 DNA: TGTGCCAGTTGGACAGGCGGTAGGGAGACCCAGTACTTC
J gene: TRBJ1-1; clone size: -; V gene: TRBV10-3; D gene: TRBD1; CDR3 protein: CAISGVGQGDTEAFF; CDR3 DNA: TGTGCCATCAGTGGTGTGGGACAGGGGGACACTGAAGCTTTCTTT
J gene: TRBJ1-5; clone size: -; V gene: TRBV6-1; D gene: -; CDR3 protein: CASSEGAKWPQHF; CDR3 DNA: TGTGCCAGCAGTGAAGGAGCAAAGTGGCCCCAGCATTTT
J gene: TRBJ2-3; clone size: -; V gene: TRBV4-1; D gene: -; CDR3 protein: CASSQDRSTQYF; CDR3 DNA: TGCGCCAGCAGCCAAGATCGCAGTACGCAGTATTTT
J gene: TRBJ2-2; clone size: -; V gene: TRBV7-9; D gene: TRBD2; CDR3 protein: CASSLGTTQRELFF; CDR3 DNA: TGTGCCAGCAGCCTCGGGACTACGCAACGGGAGCTGTTTTTT
J gene: TRBJ2-1; clone size: -; V gene: TRBV9; D gene: -; CDR3 protein: CASSVVGYYSYNEQFF; CDR3 DNA: TGTGCCAGCAGCGTAGTAGGCTACTACTCCTACAATGAGCAGTTCTTC
J gene: TRBJ1-3; clone size: -; V gene: TRBV7-9; D gene: -; CDR3 protein: CASSPAGERYTIYF; CDR3 DNA: TGTGCCAGCAGCCCGGCGGGGGAACGGTACACCATATATTTT
J gene: TRBJ1-2; clone size: -; V gene: TRBV6-5; D gene: -; CDR3 protein: CASSYSRERGYGYTF; CDR3 DNA: TGTGCCAGCAGTTACTCAAGGGAACGGGGCTATGGCTACACCTTC
J gene: TRBJ2-5; clone size: -; V gene: TRBV5-1; D gene: TRBD2; CDR3 protein: CASSPQTSGETQYF; CDR3 DNA: TGCGCCAGCAGCCCGCAGACTAGCGGGGAGACCCAGTACTTC
J gene: TRBJ1-1; clone size: -; V gene: TRBV5-1; D gene: -; CDR3 protein: CASSLQGSTEAFF; CDR3 DNA: TGCGCCAGCAGCCTACAGGGTTCCACTGAAGCTTTCTTT
J gene: TRBJ1-1; clone size: few; V gene: TRBV28; D gene: -; CDR3 protein: CASSRWTVYTEAFF; CDR3 DNA: TGTGCCAGCAGCCGATGGACAGTCTACACTGAAGCTTTCTTT
J gene: TRBJ1-5; clone size: -; V gene: TRBV5-1; D gene: -; CDR3 protein: CASSVTVNQPQHF; CDR3 DNA: TGCGCCAGCAGCGTGACAGTGAATCAGCCCCAGCATTTT